This T cell receptor beta chain was identified in a study of T cell responses to AZD1222 COVID-19 vaccine. The data were produced by immunoSEQ multiplex PCR, yet TCRdb's version contains in-frame clones alone and is incomplete. The table lists some 130,000 clones, roughly 93% of them singletons, with around 6.5% in the top ten. The length of the CDR3 is 14 residues. CDR1 and CDR2 from the germline V gene are SNHLY and FYNNEI. Trimming left V 6 bases short and J 8 bases short, with 17 bases between. Pooled in the analysis were second doses at about 4 or about 12 weeks. V and J are TRBV2 and TRBJ2-1; D is uncertain. Sequences were derived from peripheral blood, sampled 28 days after the second AZD1222 dose. This receptor was identified in an adult who received the AZD1222 COVID-19 vaccine. The DNA for the CDR3 is TGTGCCAGCAGGCTCGAATCGATTGACTATGAGCAGTTCTTC. This gives the protein CASRLESIDYEQFF.